Below, 25 T cell receptor beta chains from the same sample are listed, as sequenced in a study of T cells after yellow fever vaccination. TCRdb recomputed calls from the 5' RACE reads with MiXCR, one row per CDR3 protein. There are roughly 150,000 distinct CDR3 sequences in the sample; about 7.7% occur only once, and around 0.73% lies in the top ten. Sample: CD4+ T cells sorted from PBMCs, taken 5 days after the yellow fever booster vaccination. These receptors all come from a man aged 25 to 45 who received the YFV17D yellow fever vaccine.

This clonotype was observed at least ten times. The J gene is TRBJ2-1, the V gene TRBV5-1; 9 bases line up with TRBD2. Losses at the gene ends were 7 bases for V and 5 bases for J; bases not matched to a gene: 13. The germline V gene encodes CDR1 SGHRS and CDR2 YFSETQ. CDR3 length: 16 residues. The CDR3, as DNA: TGCGCCAGCGGAAGGACGACTAGCGGAGCTAACAATGAGCAGTTCTTC. Its translation: CASGRTTSGANNEQFF.

Ten or more counts support this clonotype. The chain employs TRBV5-1 and TRBJ1-1; 9 nucleotides agree with TRBD1. V trimming: 3 bases; J trimming: 2 bases; junction bases outside the gene matches: 11. The germline V gene has CDR1 SGHRS and CDR2 YFSETQ. The CDR3 extends over 17 amino acids. CDR3 bases: TGCGCCAGCAGCTCCGATTCACAGGGGGCTAGAAACACTGAAGCTTTCTTT. Translated, it gives CASSSDSQGARNTEAFF.

The chain carries TRBV7-6 and TRBJ2-1; tentative D call: TRBD1 (5 bases). V was trimmed by 4 bases and J by 4 bases, leaving 17 bases between them. Germline lookup yields CDR1 SGHVS and CDR2 FNYEAQ. The CDR3 totals 16 residues. Here the CDR3 DNA reads TGTGCCAGCAGCTCCCAAGGGGCCGCTATTTACAATGAGCAGTTCTTC. Translating it yields CASSSQGAAIYNEQFF. Full variable domain (remainder filled in from reference TRBV7-6 and TRBJ2-1): GAGVSQSPRYKVTKRGQDVALRCDPISGHVSLYWYRQALGQGPEFLTYFNYEAQQDKSGLPNDRFSAERPEGSISTLTIQRTEQRDSAMYRCASSSQGAAIYNEQFFGPGTRLTVL.

This clonotype has only a few counts. The chain has TRBV20-1 and TRBJ1-2; no clear D gene. This CDR3 has 15 residues. Germline V CDR1 and CDR2: DFQATT, SNEGSKA (reference sequence). Trimming pared 5 bases from V and 6 bases from J, leaving 22 bases between. CDR3 region: CSARPPNALGDGYTF. For the CDR3, the DNA is TGCAGTGCTCGTCCCCCCAATGCGCTGGGAGATGGCTACACCTTC.

This clonotype appeared many times. This rearrangement joins TRBV7-2 to TRBJ2-1, with D perhaps matching TRBD1 (6 bases). This CDR3 region has 16 residues. Trimming stripped 5 bases from V and 4 bases from J, with 18 bases between. Germline CDR1 SGHTA, CDR2 FQGNSA. CDR3 in DNA: TGTGCCAGCAGCAAACTACAGGGAACTTCATACAATGAGCAGTTCTTC. This gives the protein CASSKLQGTSYNEQFF.

This sequence joins TRBV4-3 and TRBJ1-5; D is undetermined. The CDR3 contains 16 residues. Trimming removed 0 bases from V and 4 bases from J, with 13 bases in between. Looked up from germline, CDR1 is LGHNA and CDR2 is YSLEER. CDR3 bases: TGCGCCAGCAGCCAAGAAGCAGCGCCTGGGAATCAGCCCCAGCATTTT. The encoded protein is CASSQEAAPGNQPQHF.

This clonotype showed up many times. This chain links TRBV5-1 with TRBJ2-1; TRBD2 matches 16 bases. The CDR3 is 15 amino acids. V lost 4 bases, J lost 7 bases, and 2 bases stayed unmatched. Per the germline V gene, CDR1 is SGHRS and CDR2 is YFSETQ. In DNA form, the CDR3 reads TGCGCCAGCAGCCAGGGACTAGCGGGAGGGAATGAGCAGTTCTTC. It codes for CASSQGLAGGNEQFF.

This clonotype was detected ten times or more. The J gene is TRBJ2-7, the V gene TRBV10-3; TRBD2 might be the D (6 bases). The CDR3 extends over 13 amino acids. V lost 3 bases and J 3 bases, leaving 9 bases between the germline ends. Per the germline V gene, CDR1 is ENHRY and CDR2 is SYGVKD. The CDR3 DNA sequence: TGTGCCATCAGTGATCCGGGGGTCTACGAGCAGTACTTC. Protein: CAISDPGVYEQYF.

This clonotype was observed many times. V and J are TRBV20-1 and TRBJ2-1; D gene ambiguous. Germline V gene sequence: CDR1 DFQATT, CDR2 SNEGSKA (reference sequence). V gave up 2 bases and J gave up 1 base, with 9 bases separating them. This CDR3 has 14 amino acids. The CDR3 here is CSARTKGSYNEQFF. CDR3 bases: TGCAGTGCTAGAACTAAGGGTTCCTACAATGAGCAGTTCTTC.

This clonotype was counted many times. The rearrangement uses TRBV20-1 and TRBJ2-1, with 10 positions matching TRBD1. Germline V gives CDR1 DFQATT, CDR2 SNEGSKA (reference sequence). The CDR3 runs to 15 residues. Germline trimming cut 4 bases from V and 4 bases from J; bases unmatched to any gene: 7. CDR3 amino acids: CSAIYRDRGYNEQFF. The CDR3 DNA sequence: TGCAGTGCTATCTACCGGGACAGGGGATACAATGAGCAGTTCTTC.

This clonotype was counted many times. The chain combines TRBV27 with TRBJ1-2; no clear D gene. V lost 3 bases and J lost 4, with 12 bases in between. This CDR3 has 14 amino acids. CDR1 and CDR2 (germline): MNHEY, SMNVEV (reference sequence). The CDR3 DNA is TGTGCCAGCAGTTTCGAGGGCAGCTTCTATGGCTACACCTTC. Residues: CASSFEGSFYGYTF.

Ten or more counts support this clonotype. The chain employs TRBV24-1 and TRBJ2-3, with D possibly TRBD2 on 6 matching bases. Germline assignment: CDR1 KGHDR and CDR2 SFDVKD. Trimming removed 4 bases at V and 2 bases at J, with 18 bases between. The CDR3 is 17 residues long. The CDR3, as DNA: TGTGCCACCAGTGACCGCACTAGGGGAGGAGACACAGATACGCAGTATTTT. Its translation: CATSDRTRGGDTDTQYF.

Many counts were recorded for this clonotype. The chain uses TRBV7-2 and TRBJ1-6; D remains ambiguous. The CDR3 spans 13 residues. The V gene lost 4 bases and the J gene lost 6 bases, with 7 bases spanning the gap. CDR1 and CDR2 (germline): SGHTA, FQGNSA. The CDR3 here is CASSSTLNSPLHF. The DNA of the CDR3 is TGTGCCAGCAGCTCAACGCTTAATTCACCCCTCCACTTT.

This clonotype was seen at least ten times. The J gene is TRBJ2-7, the V gene TRBV6-5; D not resolved. The length of the CDR3 is 14 residues. The germline CDR1 and CDR2 sequences are MNHEY and SVGAGI. The V end lost 8 bases, the J end lost 2 bases, and 16 bases lay between the germline ends. The CDR3 loop reads CASHSWSDTYEQYF. In DNA form, the CDR3 reads TGTGCCAGCCATTCCTGGAGTGACACCTACGAGCAGTACTTC.

The V gene is TRBV7-3, the J gene TRBJ2-5, with TRBD2 matching 8 bases. The trim removed 5 bases at V and 5 bases at J, leaving 10 bases unmatched. Germline V gene lookup returns CDR1 SGHTA and CDR2 FQGTGA. The CDR3 totals 15 residues. The CDR3 region is CASSRTGTRIETQYF. CDR3 bases: TGTGCCAGCAGCCGGACCGGGACTAGGATTGAGACCCAGTACTTC.

This clonotype was detected many times. V and J are TRBV12-3 or TRBV12-4 and TRBJ2-7, with D maybe TRBD1 (6 bases). This CDR3 spans 14 amino acids. V was shortened by 3 bases and J by 2 bases, with 11 bases between the two germline ends. The CDR3 DNA reads TGTGCCAGCAGTTTTCGCCGACAGGCCTACGAGCAGTACTTC. It codes for CASSFRRQAYEQYF.

Many counts were recorded for this clonotype. Written as DNA, the CDR3 is TGTGCCAGCAGCCACATACCGAGCGGGAGTATCTACGAGCAGTACTTC. As protein: CASSHIPSGSIYEQYF. V is TRBV14 and J is TRBJ2-7; 8 bases match TRBD2. Trimming cost V 3 bases and J 3 bases; bases outside gene matches: 10. The CDR3 sequence is 16 residues long. Per germline, CDR1 SGHDN and CDR2 FVKESK.

This clonotype was detected many times. CDR3 amino acids: CASSYSGRETQYF. The DNA for the CDR3 is TGTGCCAGCAGTTACTCCGGGAGGGAGACCCAGTACTTC. The genes are TRBV6-2 or TRBV6-3 and TRBJ2-5, with 7 bases aligning to TRBD2. Germline CDR1 and CDR2: MNHEY and SVGEGT. The CDR3 runs 13 residues. V shed 0 bases and J 5 bases; nucleotides not matched to a gene: 0.

This sequence joins TRBV12-3 or TRBV12-4 and TRBJ2-1, with 7 bases identical to TRBD2. V lost 8 bases to trimming and J lost 7 bases; unmatched junction nucleotides: 8. CDR3 size: 13 residues. CDR3 in DNA: TGTGCCAGCCTCGTGGGGCGGGGGAATGAGCAGTTCTTC. This codes for CASLVGRGNEQFF.

There are many counts of this clonotype. The rearrangement joins TRBV7-2 to TRBJ2-5, with 7 bases aligning to TRBD2. V gave up 1 base and J gave up 4 bases; unmatched junction bases: 9. Germline V gene sequence: CDR1 SGHTA, CDR2 FQGNSA. CDR3 size: 16 residues. The CDR3 DNA sequence: TGTGCCAGCAGCTTAGGGGGTGGGAGGGCCGTAGAGACCCAGTACTTC. Amino acids: CASSLGGGRAVETQYF.

For this clonotype: This clone may be a read error of a much larger clone one base away. This chain joins TRBV6-5 and TRBJ2-7, with D unclear. This CDR3 comprises 14 residues. CDR1 is MNHEY and CDR2 is SVGAGI in the germline V gene. The CDR3 coding sequence is TGTGCCAGCTGTTACACCAGAAGCTCCTACGAGCAGTACTTC. Protein: CASCYTRSSYEQYF.

This chain uses TRBV19 with TRBJ2-1; D possibly corresponds to TRBD1 (6 bases). CDR1 LNHDA and CDR2 SQIVND come from the germline V gene (reference sequence). The V end was cut by 8 bases, the J end by 0 bases, with 11 bases between. There are 14 residues in the CDR3. Written as DNA, the CDR3 is TGTGCCAGTCGACAGGAGAGCTCCTACAATGAGCAGTTCTTC. Translated, it gives CASRQESSYNEQFF.

At least ten counts were recorded for this clonotype. The chain combines TRBV10-3 with TRBJ2-2; TRBD2 aligns across 10 bases. Germline CDR1 is ENHRY and CDR2 is SYGVKD. The CDR3 is 13 residues long. The junction had 5 bases not matched to a gene; V was cut back by 10 bases and J by 6 bases. CDR3 DNA sequence: TGTGCCAGCTCTAGCGGGAGCCCCGGGGAGCTGTTTTTT. It is translated as CASSSGSPGELFF.

Many counts were recorded for this clonotype. This chain links TRBV30 with TRBJ2-4, with D hard to call. The CDR3 length is 11 residues. V lost 5 bases and J 5 bases, leaving 7 bases between the germline ends. Germline-derived CDR1 and CDR2 are GTSNPN and SVGIG (reference sequence). CDR3 loop: CAWAGENIQYF. For the CDR3, the DNA is TGTGCCTGGGCTGGGGAAAACATTCAGTACTTC.

In this sample, this clonotype turned up many times. The rearrangement links TRBV29-1 to TRBJ2-7; 8 nucleotides match TRBD1. V shed 5 bases, J shed 5 bases, and the junction held 8 bases outside the gene matches. The CDR3 extends over 13 amino acids. Germline loops: CDR1 SQVTM, CDR2 ANQGSEA. The CDR3 protein is CSVRGRGLHEQYF. In DNA, the CDR3 is TGCAGCGTTAGGGGCAGGGGGCTTCACGAGCAGTACTTC.